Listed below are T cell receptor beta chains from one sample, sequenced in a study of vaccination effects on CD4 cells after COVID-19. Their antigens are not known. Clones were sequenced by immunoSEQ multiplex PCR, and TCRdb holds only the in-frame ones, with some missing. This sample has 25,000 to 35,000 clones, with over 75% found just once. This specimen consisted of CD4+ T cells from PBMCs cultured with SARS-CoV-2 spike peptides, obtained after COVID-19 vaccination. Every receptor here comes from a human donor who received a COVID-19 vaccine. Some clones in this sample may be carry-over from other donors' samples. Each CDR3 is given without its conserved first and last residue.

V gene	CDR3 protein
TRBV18	ASSPTTEDGYT
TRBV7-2	ASSFDLGTIEAF
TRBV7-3	ASSLASSGNTIY
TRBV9	ASSVIRVETQY
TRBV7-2	ASSSEGSPLH
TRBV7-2	ASSLGGQGSQRTQY
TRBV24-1	ATSDSGQTNQPQH
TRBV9	ASSPQGKATGELF
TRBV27	ASSSGAPYNSPLH
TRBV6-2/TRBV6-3	ASSYTGLSSYNEQF
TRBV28	ASKEGSGYGYT
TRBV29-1	SVASSSEQF
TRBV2	ASTESGQGYSPLH
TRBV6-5	ASRPGGQNNSPLH
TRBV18	ASSLGQVISNIQY
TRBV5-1	ASAKRTGEVSGANVLT